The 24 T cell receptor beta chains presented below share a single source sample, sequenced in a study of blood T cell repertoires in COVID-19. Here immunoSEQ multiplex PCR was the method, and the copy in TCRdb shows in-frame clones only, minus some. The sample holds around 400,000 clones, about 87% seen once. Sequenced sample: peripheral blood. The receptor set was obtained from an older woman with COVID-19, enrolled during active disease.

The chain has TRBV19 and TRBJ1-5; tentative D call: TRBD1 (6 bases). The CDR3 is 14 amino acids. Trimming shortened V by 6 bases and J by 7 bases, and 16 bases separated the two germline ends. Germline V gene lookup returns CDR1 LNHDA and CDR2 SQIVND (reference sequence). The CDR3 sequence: CASSSRDKGQPQHF. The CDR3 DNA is TGTGCCAGTAGCTCCCGGGACAAGGGCCAGCCCCAGCATTTT.

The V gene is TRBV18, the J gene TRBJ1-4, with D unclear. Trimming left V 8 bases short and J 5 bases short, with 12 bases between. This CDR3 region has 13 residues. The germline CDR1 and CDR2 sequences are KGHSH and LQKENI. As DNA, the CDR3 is TGTGCCAGCCACCGCGGGCAGAATGAAAAACTGTTTTTT. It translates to CASHRGQNEKLFF.

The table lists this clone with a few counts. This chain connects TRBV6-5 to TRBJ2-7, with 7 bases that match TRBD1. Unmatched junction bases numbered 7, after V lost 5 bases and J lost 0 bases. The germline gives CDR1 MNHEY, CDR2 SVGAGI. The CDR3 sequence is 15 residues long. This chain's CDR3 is CASSNPTGSSYEQYF. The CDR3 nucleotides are TGTGCCAGCAGTAACCCGACAGGGAGCTCCTACGAGCAGTACTTC.

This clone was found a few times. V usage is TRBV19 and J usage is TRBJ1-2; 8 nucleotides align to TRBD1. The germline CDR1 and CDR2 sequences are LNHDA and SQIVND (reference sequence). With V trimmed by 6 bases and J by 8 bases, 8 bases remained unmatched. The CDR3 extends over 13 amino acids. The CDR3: CASSVGQGGGYTF. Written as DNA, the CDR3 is TGTGCCAGTAGCGTCGGACAGGGTGGGGGCTACACCTTC.

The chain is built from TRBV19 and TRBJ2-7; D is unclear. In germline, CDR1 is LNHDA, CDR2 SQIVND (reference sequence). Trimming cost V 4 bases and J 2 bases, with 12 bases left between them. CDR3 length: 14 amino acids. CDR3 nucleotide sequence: TGTGCCAGTAGTACACGGAGCCGAGCCTACGAGCAGTACTTC. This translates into CASSTRSRAYEQYF.

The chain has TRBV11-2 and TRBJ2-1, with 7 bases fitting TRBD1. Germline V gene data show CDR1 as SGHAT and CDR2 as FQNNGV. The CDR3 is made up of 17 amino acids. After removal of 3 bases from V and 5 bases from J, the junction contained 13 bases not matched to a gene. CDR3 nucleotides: TGTGCCAGCAGCTTCCCCAACCACCCTACAGGGGACAATGAGCAGTTCTTC. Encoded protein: CASSFPNHPTGDNEQFF.

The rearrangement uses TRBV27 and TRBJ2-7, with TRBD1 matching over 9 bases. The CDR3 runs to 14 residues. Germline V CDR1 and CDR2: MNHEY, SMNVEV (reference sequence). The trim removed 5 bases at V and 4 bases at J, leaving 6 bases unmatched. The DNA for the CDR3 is TGTGCCAGCAGTCCCGGGACAGGGATGTACGAGCAGTACTTC. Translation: CASSPGTGMYEQYF.

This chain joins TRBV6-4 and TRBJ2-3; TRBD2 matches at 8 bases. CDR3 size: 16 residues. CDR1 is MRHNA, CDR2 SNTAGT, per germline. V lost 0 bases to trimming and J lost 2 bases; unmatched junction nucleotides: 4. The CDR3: CASSDSSAGDTDTQYF. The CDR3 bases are TGTGCCAGCAGTGACTCGTCAGCGGGGGACACAGATACGCAGTATTTT.

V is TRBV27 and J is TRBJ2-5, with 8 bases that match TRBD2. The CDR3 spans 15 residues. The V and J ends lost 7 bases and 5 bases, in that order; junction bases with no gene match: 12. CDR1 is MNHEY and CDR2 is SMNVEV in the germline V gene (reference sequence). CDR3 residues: CASTLARGGGETQYF. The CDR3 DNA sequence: TGTGCCAGCACCCTCGCCCGGGGGGGAGGGGAGACCCAGTACTTC.

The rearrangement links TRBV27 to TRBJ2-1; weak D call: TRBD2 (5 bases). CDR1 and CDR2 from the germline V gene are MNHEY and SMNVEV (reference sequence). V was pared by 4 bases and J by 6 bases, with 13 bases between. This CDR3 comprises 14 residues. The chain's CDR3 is CASSYSLEGNEQFF. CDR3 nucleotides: TGTGCCAGCAGTTATTCACTAGAGGGCAATGAGCAGTTCTTC.

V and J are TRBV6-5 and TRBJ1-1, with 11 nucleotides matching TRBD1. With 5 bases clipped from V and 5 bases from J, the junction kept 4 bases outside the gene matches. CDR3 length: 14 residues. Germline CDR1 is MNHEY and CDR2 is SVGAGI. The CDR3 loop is CASSHRDRGTEAFF. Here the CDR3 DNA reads TGTGCCAGCAGTCACCGGGACAGGGGGACTGAAGCTTTCTTT.

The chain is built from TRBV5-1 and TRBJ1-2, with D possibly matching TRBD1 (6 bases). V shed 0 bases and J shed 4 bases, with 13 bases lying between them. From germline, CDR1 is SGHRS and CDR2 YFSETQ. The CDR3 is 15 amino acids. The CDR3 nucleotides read TGCGCCAGCAGCTTGGATGCGGACAGCCTCTATGGCTACACCTTC. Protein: CASSLDADSLYGYTF. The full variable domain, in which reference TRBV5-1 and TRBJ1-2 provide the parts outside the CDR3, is KAGVTQTPRYLIKTRGQQVTLSCSPISGHRSVSWYQQTPGQGLQFLFEYFSETQRNKGNFPGRFSGRQFSNSRSEMNVSTLELGDSALYLCASSLDADSLYGYTFGSGTRLTVV.

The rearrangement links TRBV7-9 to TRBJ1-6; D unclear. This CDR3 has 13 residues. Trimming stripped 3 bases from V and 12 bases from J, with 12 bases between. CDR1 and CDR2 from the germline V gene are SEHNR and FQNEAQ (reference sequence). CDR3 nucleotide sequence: TGTGCCAGCAGCTTTCGTGAGGTAGAACCCCTCCACTTT. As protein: CASSFREVEPLHF.

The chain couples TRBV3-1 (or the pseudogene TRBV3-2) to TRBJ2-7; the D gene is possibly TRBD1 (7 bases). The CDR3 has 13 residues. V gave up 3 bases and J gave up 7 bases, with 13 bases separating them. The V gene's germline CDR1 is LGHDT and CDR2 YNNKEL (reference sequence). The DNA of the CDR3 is TGTGCCAGCAGCCACCGACAGGGAGGAGAGCAGTACTTC. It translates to CASSHRQGGEQYF.

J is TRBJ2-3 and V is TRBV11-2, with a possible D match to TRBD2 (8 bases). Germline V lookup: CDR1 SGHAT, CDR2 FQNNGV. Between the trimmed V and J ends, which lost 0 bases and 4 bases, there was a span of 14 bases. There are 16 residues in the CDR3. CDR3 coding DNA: TGTGCCAGCAGCTTAGATCGGGAGGGGGCCGCAGATACGCAGTATTTT. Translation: CASSLDREGAADTQYF. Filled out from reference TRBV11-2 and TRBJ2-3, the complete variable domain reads EAGVAQSPRYKIIEKRQSVAFWCNPISGHATLYWYQQILGQGPKLLIQFQNNGVVDDSQLPKDRFSAERLKGVDSTLKIQPAKLEDSAVYLCASSLDREGAADTQYFGPGTRLTVL.

The CDR3 region has the DNA TGTGCCAGCAGCTCAAGACAGTCCTACGAGCAGTACTTC. Translating gives CASSSRQSYEQYF. The chain carries TRBV7-2 and TRBJ2-7; D might be TRBD1 (5 bases). Germline CDR1 is SGHTA and CDR2 is FQGNSA. V was trimmed by 4 bases and J by 1 base, leaving 8 bases between them. The CDR3 sequence is 13 residues long.

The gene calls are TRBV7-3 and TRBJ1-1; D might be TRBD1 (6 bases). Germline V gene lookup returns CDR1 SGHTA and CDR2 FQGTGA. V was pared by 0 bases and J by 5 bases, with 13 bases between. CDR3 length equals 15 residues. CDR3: CASSLTPGVGTEAFF. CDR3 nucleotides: TGTGCCAGCAGCTTAACCCCAGGGGTGGGTACTGAAGCTTTCTTT.

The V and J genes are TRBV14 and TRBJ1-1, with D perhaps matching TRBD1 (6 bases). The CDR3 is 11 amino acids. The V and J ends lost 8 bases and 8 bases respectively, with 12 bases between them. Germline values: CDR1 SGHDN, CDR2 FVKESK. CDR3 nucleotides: TGTGCCAGCGGGACACGGAGCGAAGCTTTCTTT. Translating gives CASGTRSEAFF.

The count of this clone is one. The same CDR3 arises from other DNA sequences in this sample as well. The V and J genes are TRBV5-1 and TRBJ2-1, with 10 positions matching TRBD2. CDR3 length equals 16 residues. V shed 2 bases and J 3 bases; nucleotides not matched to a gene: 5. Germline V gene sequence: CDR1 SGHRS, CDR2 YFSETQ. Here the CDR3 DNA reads TGCGCCAGCAGCTTAGTCCCTAGCGGGGGCTACAATGAGCAGTTCTTC. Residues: CASSLVPSGGYNEQFF.

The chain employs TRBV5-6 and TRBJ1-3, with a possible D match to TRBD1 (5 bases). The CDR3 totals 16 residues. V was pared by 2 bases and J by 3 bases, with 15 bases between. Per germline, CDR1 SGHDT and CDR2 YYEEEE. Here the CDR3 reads CASSFWTGTGGNTIYF. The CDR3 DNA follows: TGTGCCAGCAGCTTTTGGACTGGGACTGGTGGAAACACCATATATTTT.

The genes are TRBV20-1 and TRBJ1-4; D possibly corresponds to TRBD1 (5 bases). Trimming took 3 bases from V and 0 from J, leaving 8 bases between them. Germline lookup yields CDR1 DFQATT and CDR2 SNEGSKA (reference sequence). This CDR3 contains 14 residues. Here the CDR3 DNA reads TGCAGTGCTAGTGACAGAACAACTAATGAAAAACTGTTTTTT. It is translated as CSASDRTTNEKLFF.

The CDR3 DNA reads TGTGCCAGCAGAAAAAACAGGGAAGATGAGCAGTTCTTC. This translates into CASRKNREDEQFF. This chain links TRBV5-5 with TRBJ2-1; possible D gene TRBD1, 6 bases. V was cut by 5 bases and J by 8 bases, with 14 bases left in between. CDR3 length: 13 amino acids. CDR1 is SGHKS, CDR2 YYEKEE, per germline (reference sequence).

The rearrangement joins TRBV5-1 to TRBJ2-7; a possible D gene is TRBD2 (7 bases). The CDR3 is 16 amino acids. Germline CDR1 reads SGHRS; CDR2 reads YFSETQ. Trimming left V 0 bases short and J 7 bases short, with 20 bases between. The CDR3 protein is CASSLVVGGAPREQYF. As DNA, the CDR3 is TGCGCCAGCAGCTTGGTGGTGGGGGGGGCCCCTCGGGAGCAGTACTTC. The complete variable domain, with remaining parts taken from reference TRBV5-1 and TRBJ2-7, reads KAGVTQTPRYLIKTRGQQVTLSCSPISGHRSVSWYQQTPGQGLQFLFEYFSETQRNKGNFPGRFSGRQFSNSRSEMNVSTLELGDSALYLCASSLVVGGAPREQYFGPGTRLTVT.

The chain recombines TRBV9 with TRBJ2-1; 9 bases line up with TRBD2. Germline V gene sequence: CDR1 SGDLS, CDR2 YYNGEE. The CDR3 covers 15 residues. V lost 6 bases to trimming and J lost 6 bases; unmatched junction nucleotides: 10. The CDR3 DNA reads TGTGCCAGCACCCCGAGCGGGGGGCTTGTCAATGAGCAGTTCTTC. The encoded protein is CASTPSGGLVNEQFF.